A single sample is the source of the 2 T cell receptor beta chains below, sequenced in a study of cytomegalovirus exposure and HLA in healthy donors. Profiling relied on immunoSEQ multiplex PCR, and the TCRdb table lists in-frame clones only, not all of them. The data contain some 200,000 clones, roughly 84% of them singletons. Sequencing was carried out using PBMCs. The origin of the receptors is a woman aged 25-40 years in good health and CMV-seropositive.

The V and J genes are TRBV18 and TRBJ1-1, with TRBD1 matching over 8 bases. The germline gives CDR1 KGHSH, CDR2 LQKENI. V lost 0 bases and J lost 6; bases outside the gene matches: 3. There are 14 residues in the CDR3. CDR3 residues: CASSPPQQGAEAFF. The CDR3 bases are TGTGCCAGCTCACCACCCCAACAGGGGGCTGAAGCTTTCTTT.

This clone was counted only a few times. The rearrangement links TRBV13 to TRBJ2-7, with D tentatively TRBD2 (6 bases). Germline V gene sequence: CDR1 PRHDT, CDR2 FYEKMQ (reference sequence). The CDR3 extends over 13 amino acids. Trimming shortened V by 3 bases and J by 3 bases, and 9 bases separated the two germline ends. The CDR3 nucleotides are TGTGCCAGCAGCTTGGGACTGGTCTACGAGCAGTACTTC. Translating gives CASSLGLVYEQYF. The variable domain in full, completed from reference TRBV13 and TRBJ2-7, reads AAGVIQSPRHLIKEKRETATLKCYPIPRHDTVYWYQQGPGQDPQFLISFYEKMQSDKGSIPDRFSAQQFSDYHSELNMSSLELGDSALYFCASSLGLVYEQYFGPGTRLTVT.